The rows below give T cell receptor beta chains drawn from one sample of a study of T cell responses to AZD1222 COVID-19 vaccine. The data were produced by immunoSEQ multiplex PCR, yet TCRdb's version contains in-frame clones alone and is incomplete. Here the sample spans 150,000 to 200,000 clones, about 87% being singletons. The sequenced sample was peripheral blood, obtained on day 0 of AZD1222 vaccination. These receptors all come from an adult in good health. Both conserved end residues are part of each CDR3. D genes are given only for firm matches. Rows may omit the clone size; those that give it use once, few, many or a size class.

V	D	J	size	DNA	CDR3
TRBV28	TRBD2	TRBJ2-7	NA	TGTGCCAGCAGTTGGACTAGCGGCTACGAGCAGTACTTC	CASSWTSGYEQYF
TRBV18	NA	TRBJ1-4	NA	TGTGCCAGCTCACCACAAAACAGTGTGGGCCCAACTAATGAAAAACTGTTTTTT	CASSPQNSVGPTNEKLFF
TRBV11-2	TRBD1	TRBJ1-5	once	TGTGCCAGCAGCTTAGGGGGCCGGACAGGAGGGGATCAGCCCCAGCATTTT	CASSLGGRTGGDQPQHF
TRBV3-1/TRBV3-2	TRBD2	TRBJ2-7	NA	TGTGCCAGCCGTCTGAGCGGGGAGACCTACGAGCAGTACTTC	CASRLSGETYEQYF
TRBV24-1	NA	TRBJ2-1	NA	TGTGCCACCAGTGACCGGCGGGCCTTGGGCAATGAGCAGTTCTTC	CATSDRRALGNEQFF
TRBV6-5	TRBD1	TRBJ2-7	NA	TGTGCCAGCAGGTCACCCGGGACAGGGGCCTACGAGCAGTACTTC	CASRSPGTGAYEQYF
TRBV7-8	NA	TRBJ2-3	NA	TGTGCCAGCAGCTCGGGCCCGAAGGAGACAGATACGCAGTATTTT	CASSSGPKETDTQYF
TRBV5-1	NA	TRBJ1-6	NA	TGCGCCAGCAGCTGGGGCGGCAGGGGTAATTCACCCCTCCACTTT	CASSWGGRGNSPLHF
TRBV6-5	NA	TRBJ2-5	NA	TGTGCCAGCAGTTCTCCAGGAGGGGAGACCCAGTACTTC	CASSSPGGETQYF
TRBV11-2	NA	TRBJ1-1	NA	TGTGCCAGCAGCGCACAGGTGAACACTGAAGCTTTCTTT	CASSAQVNTEAFF
TRBV5-3	NA	TRBJ1-1	NA	TGTGCCAGAAGCTTCGACCCTCTAATAGCTTTCTTT	CARSFDPLIAFF
TRBV28	NA	TRBJ2-1	NA	TGTGCCAGCAGTTTAGTGAATGAGCAGTTCTTC	CASSLVNEQFF
TRBV19	TRBD1	TRBJ1-5	NA	TGTGCCAGTAGTGTTCGACAGGGGTGGATGGGAAATCAGCCCCAGCATTTT	CASSVRQGWMGNQPQHF
TRBV5-1	NA	TRBJ2-1	NA	TGCGCCAGCAGCCCTGGACCCGAGCGTGAGCAGTTCTTC	CASSPGPEREQFF
TRBV2	NA	TRBJ1-6	NA	TGTGCCAGCATTGCAGGGATAAGTTCACCCCTCCACTTT	CASIAGISSPLHF
TRBV10-3	TRBD1	TRBJ1-5	NA	TGTGCCAGTTCGAGACAGGGGGACAATCAGCCCCAGCATTTT	CASSRQGDNQPQHF
TRBV5-1	NA	TRBJ2-3	NA	TGCGCCAGCAGCTTGGGACTAGAGACAGATACGCAGTATTTT	CASSLGLETDTQYF
TRBV30	NA	TRBJ1-5	NA	TGTGCCTGGAGTAGCAGGGATGGCCAGCCCCAGCATTTT	CAWSSRDGQPQHF
TRBV29-1	NA	TRBJ1-2	NA	TGCAGCGCCGTCCTACAGGGCAACTATGGCTACACCTTC	CSAVLQGNYGYTF
TRBV19	TRBD1	TRBJ1-2	NA	TGTGCCAGTAGTACCGGACAGGGGGCGGAAGCTAACTATGGCTACACCTTC	CASSTGQGAEANYGYTF
TRBV6-2/TRBV6-3	TRBD2	TRBJ2-3	NA	TGTGCCAGCAGTCGCATAGCGGGGTTCACAGATACGCAGTATTTT	CASSRIAGFTDTQYF
TRBV28	NA	TRBJ1-4	few	TGTGCCAGCAGTTTGATTTCGGAGAAGTTAAATGAAAAACTGTTTTTT	CASSLISEKLNEKLFF
TRBV27	TRBD2	TRBJ2-6	NA	TGTGCCAGCAGTCCCTCAAAGGCGGGAGTGGGGACTGGGGCCAACGTCCTGACTTTC	CASSPSKAGVGTGANVLTF
TRBV10-2	NA	TRBJ2-3	NA	TGCGCCAGCAGCGGTTACGGGACGGTTTTACCAGATACGCAGTATTTT	CASSGYGTVLPDTQYF
TRBV29-1	NA	TRBJ1-2	NA	TGCAGCATCACAGGGCCTTATGGCTACACCTTC	CSITGPYGYTF
TRBV5-1	TRBD1	TRBJ2-2	NA	TGCGCCAGCAGCACGGGACAGGGACTGGGATCCGGGGAGCTGTTTTTT	CASSTGQGLGSGELFF
TRBV11-2	TRBD1	TRBJ2-3	NA	TGTGCCAGCAGCAACCACAGGACAGGGGCTAGTTCCACAGATACGCAGTATTTT	CASSNHRTGASSTDTQYF
TRBV12-5	TRBD1	TRBJ2-2	NA	TGTGCTAGTGGTTTACGGACAGGGAACACCGGGGAGCTGTTTTTT	CASGLRTGNTGELFF
TRBV11-2	NA	TRBJ1-3	NA	TGTGCCAGCAGCAATCCTCGAAACACCATATATTTT	CASSNPRNTIYF
TRBV10-3	NA	TRBJ2-5	once	TGTGCCATCAGCGGGGGCCGGCAAGAGACCCAGTACTTC	CAISGGRQETQYF
TRBV18	TRBD1	TRBJ1-2	NA	TGTGCCAGCTCACCAGCGACAGGGGGGCTTAACTATGGCTACACCTTC	CASSPATGGLNYGYTF
TRBV4-2	TRBD2	TRBJ2-7	NA	TGTGCCAGCAGCCAAGATGGGACTAGCGGGAACTACGAGCAGTACTTC	CASSQDGTSGNYEQYF
TRBV15	TRBD1	TRBJ1-1	NA	TGTGCCACCAGGTTCCAGGGGGCCCCCACTGAAGCTTTCTTT	CATRFQGAPTEAFF
TRBV18	NA	TRBJ1-5	NA	TGTGCCAGCTCACCGGGCGTCCCGGGTAGCAATCAGCCCCAGCATTTT	CASSPGVPGSNQPQHF
TRBV7-6	TRBD2	TRBJ2-7	NA	TGTGCCAGCAGCTCCACCGCGGGACTAGCCTACGAGCAGTACTTC	CASSSTAGLAYEQYF
TRBV3-1/TRBV3-2	NA	TRBJ2-1	NA	TGTGCCAGCAGCCTTCCTTCGACTAGGGGGTACAATGAGCAGTTCTTC	CASSLPSTRGYNEQFF
TRBV5-1	TRBD1	TRBJ2-1	NA	TGCGCCAGCAGCCCGGACAGGGAACACAATGAGCAGTTCTTC	CASSPDREHNEQFF
TRBV19	NA	TRBJ2-3	NA	TGTGCCAGTAGTATGGGCAGAAGGAGTACTAGCACAGATACGCAGTATTTT	CASSMGRRSTSTDTQYF
TRBV19	TRBD1	TRBJ2-3	NA	TGTGCCAGTAGTATGCGACAGGGTGGATGGGATACGCAGTATTTT	CASSMRQGGWDTQYF
TRBV6-1	TRBD2	TRBJ2-1	few	TGTGCCAGCAGTGAGCGGGGGTCACCGATCGATGAGCAGTTCTTC	CASSERGSPIDEQFF
TRBV7-9	NA	TRBJ2-2	NA	TGTGCCAGCAGCGAGAGGTCCGGGCTAAACACCGGGGAGCTGTTTTTT	CASSERSGLNTGELFF
TRBV9	TRBD1	TRBJ1-2	once	TGTGCCAGCACGGCAGGAGGACAGGGGGCTTCCTTCGGTGGCTACACCTTC	CASTAGGQGASFGGYTF
TRBV27	TRBD1	TRBJ1-2	NA	TGTGCCAGCAGTTATGACCCGACAGGGGAGATTAACTATGGCTACACCTTC	CASSYDPTGEINYGYTF
TRBV6-5	NA	TRBJ1-4	NA	TGTGCCAGCGGGGCCCAGGACAGCGGCGGTGAAAAACTGTTTTTT	CASGAQDSGGEKLFF
TRBV5-1	NA	TRBJ1-4	NA	TGCGCCAGCAGCGCGATGGGTCTCGCTAATGAAAAACTGTTTTTT	CASSAMGLANEKLFF
TRBV7-8	TRBD2	TRBJ2-7	few	TGTGCCAGCAGCTTAGGGGGAGCGGGAGCCTACGAGCAGTACTTC	CASSLGGAGAYEQYF
TRBV28	NA	TRBJ1-2	NA	TGTGCCAGCTGCACCACTAACTATGGCTACACCTTC	CASCTTNYGYTF
TRBV6-5	NA	TRBJ1-2	NA	TGTGCCAGCGCCCCAGGGCCGGGTGGCTACACCTTC	CASAPGPGGYTF
TRBV3-1/TRBV3-2	TRBD1	TRBJ2-2	NA	TGTGCCAGCAGCCGAGGGACAGGGGGCTGGAACACCGGGGAGCTGTTTTTT	CASSRGTGGWNTGELFF
TRBV3-1/TRBV3-2	NA	TRBJ2-7	NA	TGTGCCAGCAGACGCGCCTTGCAGGGGCCCTACGAGCAGTACTTC	CASRRALQGPYEQYF
TRBV27	NA	TRBJ2-7	NA	TGTGCCAGCAGGGGTTTTGGGGAGCACGAGCAGTACTTC	CASRGFGEHEQYF
TRBV5-1	TRBD2	TRBJ2-5	NA	TGCGCCAGCAGCTTTGGGACTAGCGGGGTAGAAGAGACCCAGTACTTC	CASSFGTSGVEETQYF